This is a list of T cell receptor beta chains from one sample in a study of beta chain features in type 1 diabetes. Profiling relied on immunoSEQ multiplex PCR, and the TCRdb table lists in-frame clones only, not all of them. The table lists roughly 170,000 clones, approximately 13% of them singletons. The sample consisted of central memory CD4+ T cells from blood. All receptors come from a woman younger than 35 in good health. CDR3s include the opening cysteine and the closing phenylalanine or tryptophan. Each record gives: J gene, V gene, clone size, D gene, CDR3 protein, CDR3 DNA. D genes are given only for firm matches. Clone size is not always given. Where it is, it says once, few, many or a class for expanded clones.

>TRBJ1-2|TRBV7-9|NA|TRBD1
CASSPTGGGGYTF
TGTGCCAGCAGCCCCACAGGGGGCGGTGGCTACACCTTC
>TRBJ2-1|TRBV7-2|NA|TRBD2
CASSPTGLAGGGPEQFF
TGTGCCAGCAGCCCGACGGGACTAGCGGGAGGAGGGCCCGAGCAGTTCTTC
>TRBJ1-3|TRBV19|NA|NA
CASSSLTDSGNTIYF
TGTGCCAGTAGTTCGTTGACTGACTCTGGAAACACCATATATTTT
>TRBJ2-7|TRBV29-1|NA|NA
CSVVDSLSYEQYF
TGCAGCGTCGTGGACAGCCTATCCTACGAGCAGTACTTC
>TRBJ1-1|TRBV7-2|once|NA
CASSPRGGTEAFF
TGTGCCAGCAGCCCTCGGGGGGGCACTGAAGCTTTCTTT
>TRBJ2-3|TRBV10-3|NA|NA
CAIAGTADTQYF
TGTGCCATCGCGGGGACAGCAGATACGCAGTATTTT
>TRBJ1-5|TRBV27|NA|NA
CASSADPRAGGGNQPQHF
TGTGCCAGCAGTGCCGACCCTAGGGCGGGCGGAGGCAATCAGCCCCAGCATTTT
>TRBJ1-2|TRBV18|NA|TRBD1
CASSPQGVDGYTF
TGTGCCAGCTCACCCCAGGGGGTGGATGGCTACACCTTC
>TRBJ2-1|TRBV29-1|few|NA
CSVEGFSSYNEQFF
TGCAGCGTTGAAGGCTTCAGCTCCTACAATGAGCAGTTCTTC
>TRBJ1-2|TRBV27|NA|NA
CASSPLDSYGYTF
TGTGCCAGCAGCCCTTTGGACAGCTATGGCTACACCTTC
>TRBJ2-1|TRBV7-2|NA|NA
CASSFSATDRNEQFF
TGTGCCAGCAGCTTTTCCGCGACAGATAGAAATGAGCAGTTCTTC